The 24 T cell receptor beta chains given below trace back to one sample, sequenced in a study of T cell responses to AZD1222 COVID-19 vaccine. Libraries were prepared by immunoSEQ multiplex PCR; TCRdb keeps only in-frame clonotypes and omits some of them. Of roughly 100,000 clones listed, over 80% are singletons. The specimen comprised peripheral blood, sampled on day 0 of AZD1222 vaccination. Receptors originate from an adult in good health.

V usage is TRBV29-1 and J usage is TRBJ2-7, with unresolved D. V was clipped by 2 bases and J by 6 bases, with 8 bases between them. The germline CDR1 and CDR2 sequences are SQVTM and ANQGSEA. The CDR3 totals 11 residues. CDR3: CSVEPDAEQYF. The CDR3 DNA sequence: TGCAGCGTTGAACCAGACGCCGAGCAGTACTTC.

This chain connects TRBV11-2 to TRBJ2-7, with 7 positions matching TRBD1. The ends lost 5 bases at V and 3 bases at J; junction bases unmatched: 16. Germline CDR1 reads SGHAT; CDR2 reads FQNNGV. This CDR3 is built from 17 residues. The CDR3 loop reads CASSGYTGTAYYYEQYF. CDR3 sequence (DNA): TGTGCCAGCAGCGGTTATACCGGGACAGCTTACTACTACGAGCAGTACTTC.

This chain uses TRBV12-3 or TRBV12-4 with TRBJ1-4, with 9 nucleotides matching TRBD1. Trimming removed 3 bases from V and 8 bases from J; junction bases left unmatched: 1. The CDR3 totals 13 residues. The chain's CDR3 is CASSFDRGEKLFF. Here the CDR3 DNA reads TGTGCCAGCAGTTTCGACAGGGGGGAAAAACTGTTTTTT.

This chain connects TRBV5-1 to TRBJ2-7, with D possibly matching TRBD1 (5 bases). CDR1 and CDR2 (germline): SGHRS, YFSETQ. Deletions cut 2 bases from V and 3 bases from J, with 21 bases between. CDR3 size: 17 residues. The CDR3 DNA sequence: TGCGCCAGCAGCTTTAGAACGACAGATACGATGGGCTACGAGCAGTACTTC. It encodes CASSFRTTDTMGYEQYF.

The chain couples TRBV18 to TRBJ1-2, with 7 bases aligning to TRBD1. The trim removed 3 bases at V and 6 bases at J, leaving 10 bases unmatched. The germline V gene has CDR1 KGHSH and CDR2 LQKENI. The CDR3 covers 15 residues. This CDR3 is CASSPFVTGKDGYTF. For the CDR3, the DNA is TGTGCCAGCTCACCCTTCGTGACAGGGAAAGATGGCTACACCTTC.

Here the CDR3 DNA reads TGTGCCAGCAGCTTAAAAACGGCAAGGGAGAGCGGCAATGAGCAGTTCTTC. It yields the protein CASSLKTARESGNEQFF. The chain carries TRBV7-9 and TRBJ2-1; a weak D match, TRBD2 (5 bases). CDR1 and CDR2 from the germline V gene are SEHNR and FQNEAQ (reference sequence). V was clipped by 2 bases and J by 6 bases, with 20 bases between them. The CDR3 covers 17 residues.

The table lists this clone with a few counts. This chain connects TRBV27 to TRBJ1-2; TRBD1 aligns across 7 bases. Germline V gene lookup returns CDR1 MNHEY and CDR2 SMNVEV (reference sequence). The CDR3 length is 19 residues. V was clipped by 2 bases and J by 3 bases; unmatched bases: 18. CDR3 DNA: TGTGCCAGCAGTTTAAGACTTGGGCAGGGGGGTTTAACGGACTATGGCTACACCTTC. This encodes CASSLRLGQGGLTDYGYTF.

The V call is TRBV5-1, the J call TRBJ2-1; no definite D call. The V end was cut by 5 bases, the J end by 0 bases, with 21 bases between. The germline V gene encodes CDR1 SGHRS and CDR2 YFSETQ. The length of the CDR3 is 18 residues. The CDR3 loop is CASRSQAGQISSYNEQFF. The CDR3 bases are TGCGCCAGCAGATCCCAGGCCGGGCAGATTAGCTCCTACAATGAGCAGTTCTTC.

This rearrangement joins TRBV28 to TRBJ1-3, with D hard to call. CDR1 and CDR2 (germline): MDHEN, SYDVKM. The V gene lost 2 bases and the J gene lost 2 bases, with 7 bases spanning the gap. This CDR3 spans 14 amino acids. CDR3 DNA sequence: TGTGCCAGCAGTTTAGTGGAAACTGGAAACACCATATATTTT. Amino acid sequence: CASSLVETGNTIYF.

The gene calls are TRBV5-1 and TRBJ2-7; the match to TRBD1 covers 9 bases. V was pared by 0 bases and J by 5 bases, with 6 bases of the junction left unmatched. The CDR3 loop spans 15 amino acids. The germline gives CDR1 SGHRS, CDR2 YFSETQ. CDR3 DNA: TGCGCCAGCAGCTTGGTTGGGACAGGGTCCCACGAGCAGTACTTC. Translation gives CASSLVGTGSHEQYF.

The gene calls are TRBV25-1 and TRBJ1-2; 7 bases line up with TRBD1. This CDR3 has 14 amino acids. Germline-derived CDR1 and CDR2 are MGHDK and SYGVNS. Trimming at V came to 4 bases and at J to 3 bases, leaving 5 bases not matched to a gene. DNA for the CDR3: TGTGCCAGCAGTGGGGTCCAGGGGGACTATGGCTACACCTTC. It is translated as CASSGVQGDYGYTF.

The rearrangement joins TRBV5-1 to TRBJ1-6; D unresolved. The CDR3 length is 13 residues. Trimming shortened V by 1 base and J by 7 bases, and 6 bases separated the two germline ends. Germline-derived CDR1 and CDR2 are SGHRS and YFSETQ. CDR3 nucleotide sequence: TGCGCCAGCAGCTTGACAGCGAATTCACCCCTCCACTTT. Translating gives CASSLTANSPLHF.

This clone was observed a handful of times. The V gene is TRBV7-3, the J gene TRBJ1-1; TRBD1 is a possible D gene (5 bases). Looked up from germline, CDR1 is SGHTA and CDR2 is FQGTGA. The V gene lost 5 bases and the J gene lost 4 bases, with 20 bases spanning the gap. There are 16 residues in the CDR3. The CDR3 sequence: CASSKNPAGIFTEAFF. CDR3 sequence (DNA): TGTGCCAGCAGCAAAAACCCGGCAGGGATTTTCACTGAAGCTTTCTTT. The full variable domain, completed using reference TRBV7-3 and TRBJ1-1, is GAGVSQTPSNKVTEKGKYVELRCDPISGHTALYWYRQSLGQGPEFLIYFQGTGAADDSGLPNDRFFAVRPEGSVSTLKIQRTERGDSAVYLCASSKNPAGIFTEAFFGQGTRLTVV.

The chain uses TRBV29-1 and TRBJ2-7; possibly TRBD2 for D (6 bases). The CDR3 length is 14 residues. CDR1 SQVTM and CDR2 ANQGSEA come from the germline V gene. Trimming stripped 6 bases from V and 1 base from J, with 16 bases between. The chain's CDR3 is CSVGGTGRSYEQYF. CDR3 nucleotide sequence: TGCAGCGTCGGCGGGACGGGAAGATCCTACGAGCAGTACTTC.

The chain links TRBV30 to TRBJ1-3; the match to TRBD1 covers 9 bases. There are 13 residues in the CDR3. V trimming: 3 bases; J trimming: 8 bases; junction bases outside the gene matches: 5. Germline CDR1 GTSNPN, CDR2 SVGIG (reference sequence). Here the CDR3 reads CAWSLGQGYTIYF. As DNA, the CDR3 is TGTGCCTGGAGCCTGGGACAGGGATACACCATATATTTT.

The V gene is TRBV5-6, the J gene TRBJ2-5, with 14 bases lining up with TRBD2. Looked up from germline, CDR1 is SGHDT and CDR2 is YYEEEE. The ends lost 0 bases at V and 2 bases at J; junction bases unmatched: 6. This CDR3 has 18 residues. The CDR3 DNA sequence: TGTGCCAGCAGCTTGGGGACTAGCGGGGGGTACTTACAAGAGACCCAGTACTTC. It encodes CASSLGTSGGYLQETQYF.

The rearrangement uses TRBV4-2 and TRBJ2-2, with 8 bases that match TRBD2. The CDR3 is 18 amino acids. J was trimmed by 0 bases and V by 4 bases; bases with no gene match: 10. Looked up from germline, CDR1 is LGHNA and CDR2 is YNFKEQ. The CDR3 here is CASSPRTSGPSNTGELFF. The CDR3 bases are TGTGCCAGCAGCCCGAGAACTAGCGGCCCATCGAACACCGGGGAGCTGTTTTTT.

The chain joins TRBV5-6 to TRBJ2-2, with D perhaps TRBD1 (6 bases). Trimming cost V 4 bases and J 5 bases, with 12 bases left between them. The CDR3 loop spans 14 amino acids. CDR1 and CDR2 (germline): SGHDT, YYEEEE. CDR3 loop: CASSPWDITGELFF. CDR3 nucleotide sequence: TGTGCCAGCAGCCCCTGGGACATAACCGGGGAGCTGTTTTTT. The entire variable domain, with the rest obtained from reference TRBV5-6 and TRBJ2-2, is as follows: DAGVTQSPTHLIKTRGQQVTLRCSPKSGHDTVSWYQQALGQGPQFIFQYYEEEERQRGNFPDRFSGHQFPNYSSELNVNALLLGDSALYLCASSPWDITGELFFGEGSRLTVL.

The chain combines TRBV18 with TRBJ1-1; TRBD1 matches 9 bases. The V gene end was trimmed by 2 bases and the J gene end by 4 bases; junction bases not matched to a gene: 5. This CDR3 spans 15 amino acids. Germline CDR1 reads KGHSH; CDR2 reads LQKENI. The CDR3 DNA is TGTGCCAGCTCACCAGGGACAGGGAGGACCACTGAAGCTTTCTTT. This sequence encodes CASSPGTGRTTEAFF. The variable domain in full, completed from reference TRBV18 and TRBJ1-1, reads NAGVMQNPRHLVRRRGQEARLRCSPMKGHSHVYWYRQLPEEGLKFMVYLQKENIIDESGMPKERFSAEFPKEGPSILRIQQVVRGDSAAYFCASSPGTGRTTEAFFGQGTRLTVV.

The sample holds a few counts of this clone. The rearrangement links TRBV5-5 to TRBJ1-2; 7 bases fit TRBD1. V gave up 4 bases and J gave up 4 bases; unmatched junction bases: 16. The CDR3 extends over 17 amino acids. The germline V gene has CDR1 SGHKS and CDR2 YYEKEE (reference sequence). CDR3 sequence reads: CASSLNIRGGQAYGYTF. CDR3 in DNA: TGTGCCAGCAGCCTGAACATACGAGGGGGCCAGGCCTATGGCTACACCTTC.

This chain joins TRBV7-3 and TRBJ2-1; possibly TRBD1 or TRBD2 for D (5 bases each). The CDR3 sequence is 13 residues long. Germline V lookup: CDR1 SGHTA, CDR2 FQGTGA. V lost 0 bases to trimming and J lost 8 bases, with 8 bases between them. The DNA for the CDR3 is TGTGCCAGCAGCTTAACGTCGGGGCATGAGCAGTTCTTC. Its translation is CASSLTSGHEQFF. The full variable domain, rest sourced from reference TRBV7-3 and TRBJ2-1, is GAGVSQTPSNKVTEKGKYVELRCDPISGHTALYWYRQSLGQGPEFLIYFQGTGAADDSGLPNDRFFAVRPEGSVSTLKIQRTERGDSAVYLCASSLTSGHEQFFGPGTRLTVL.

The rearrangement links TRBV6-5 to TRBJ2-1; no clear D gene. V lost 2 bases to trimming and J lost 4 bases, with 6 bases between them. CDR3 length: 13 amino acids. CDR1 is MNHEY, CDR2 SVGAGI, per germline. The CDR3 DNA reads TGTGCCAGCAGTTACGGGGATTACAATGAGCAGTTCTTC. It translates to CASSYGDYNEQFF.

The CDR3 bases are TGTGCCAGCAGCTTGGGGACTCCCGGAGATGGCTACACCTTC. Its protein product is CASSLGTPGDGYTF. This chain links TRBV7-9 with TRBJ1-2; TRBD1 might be the D (5 bases). Trimming left V 3 bases short and J 6 bases short, with 14 bases between. The CDR3 runs 14 residues. Germline V lookup: CDR1 SEHNR, CDR2 FQNEAQ (reference sequence).

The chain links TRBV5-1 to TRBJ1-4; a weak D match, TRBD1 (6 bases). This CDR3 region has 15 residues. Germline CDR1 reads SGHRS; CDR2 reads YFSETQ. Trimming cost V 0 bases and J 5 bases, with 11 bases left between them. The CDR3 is CASSLEGHDNEKLFF. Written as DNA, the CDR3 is TGCGCCAGCAGCTTGGAGGGACACGACAATGAAAAACTGTTTTTT.